The sample holds many counts of the clone carrying this T cell receptor beta chain. No antigen is known for it. Those with hyperthyroidism were 18 to 65 years old, newly diagnosed, and ill for under 2 months. It was uncontrolled infection, other autoimmune disease, pregnancy or lactation that excluded patients. The CDR3 is 15 amino acids. Germline trimming cut 8 bases from V and 7 bases from J; bases unmatched to any gene: 12. CDR1 is MDHEN, CDR2 SYDVKM, per germline. Amplification of TCR beta CDR3 regions was performed using RNA transcripts as template. The HTBI primer set served for first-round RT-PCR of the TCR CDR3. TCRdb reprocessed the multiplex PCR reads via MiXCR and lists one record per CDR3 protein. The data hold some 620,000 distinct CDR3 sequences, with 15% to 20% observed a single time. This sample stems from a study of T cells in Graves' hyperthyroidism and ophthalmopathy. The study, taken as a whole, reports: Separating ophthalmopathy from stable hyperthyroidism was achieved by a 13 V-J model.

The clonotype was recovered from a young woman with Graves' hyperthyroidism. The rearrangement joins TRBV28 to TRBJ2-7; 12 bases agree with TRBD1. What was sequenced was blood. The DNA for the CDR3 is TGTGCCAGCGGAGGCCCGGGACAGGGGGCGCGGGAGCAGTACTTC. Amino acid sequence: CASGGPGQGAREQYF.